A single sample gave rise to the 27 T cell receptor beta chains below, sequenced in a study of blood T cell repertoires in COVID-19. The protocol was immunoSEQ multiplex PCR, while the TCRdb copy is restricted to in-frame clones and leaves out a portion. The sample includes roughly 97,000 clones, over 70% seen only once; the top ten take 15%. The sequenced sample consisted of peripheral blood. These TCRs come from a man aged 45-65 years with acute or convalescent COVID-19.

A few counts support this clone. The chain joins TRBV24-1 to TRBJ1-5; 11 positions match TRBD1. The CDR3 is 16 amino acids. The V and J ends lost 4 bases and 5 bases, in that order; junction bases with no gene match: 6. Per germline, CDR1 KGHDR and CDR2 SFDVKD. The CDR3 here is CATSDPGQGEHQPQHF. The CDR3 region has the DNA TGTGCCACCAGTGACCCGGGACAGGGGGAGCATCAGCCCCAGCATTTT.

This clone appeared a single time. The chain joins TRBV7-6 to TRBJ2-7, with D unresolved. Looked up from germline, CDR1 is SGHVS and CDR2 is FNYEAQ. The CDR3 extends over 16 amino acids. V was pared by 5 bases and J by 4 bases, with 21 bases between. The CDR3 here is CASSPRFAPFAYEQYF. DNA for the CDR3: TGTGCCAGCAGCCCGCGTTTCGCCCCGTTCGCATACGAGCAGTACTTC.

The chain uses TRBV25-1 and TRBJ2-5, with 7 positions matching TRBD1. Per the germline V gene, CDR1 is MGHDK and CDR2 is SYGVNS. V gave up 3 bases and J gave up 2 bases; unmatched junction bases: 3. The CDR3 length is 14 residues. The CDR3, as DNA: TGTGCCAGCAGTGAGCTGGGACAGCAAGAGACCCAGTACTTC. Amino acids: CASSELGQQETQYF.

The CDR3 nucleotides read TGTGCCAGTAGTCCGACCGGGACTAGTCCGTACTACGAGCAGTACTTC. It specifies CASSPTGTSPYYEQYF. The chain links TRBV19 to TRBJ2-7; 8 bases align to TRBD2. Germline V gene sequence: CDR1 LNHDA, CDR2 SQIVND (reference sequence). The CDR3 contains 16 residues. With V trimmed by 5 bases and J by 3 bases, 12 bases remained unmatched.

J is TRBJ2-1 and V is TRBV20-1, with 8 bases identical to TRBD2. The CDR3 loop spans 15 amino acids. J lost 7 bases, V lost 3 bases, and 11 bases had no gene match. Germline V gene sequence: CDR1 DFQATT, CDR2 SNEGSKA (reference sequence). CDR3 loop: CSASRNGRAGNEQFF. In DNA, the CDR3 is TGCAGTGCTAGTCGAAACGGGAGGGCGGGGAATGAGCAGTTCTTC.

CDR3 amino acids: CATSRDRATGMNYGYTF. As DNA, the CDR3 is TGTGCCACCAGCAGAGATAGGGCGACAGGCATGAACTATGGCTACACCTTC. The V call is TRBV15, the J call TRBJ1-2, with D possibly being TRBD1 (6 bases). The ends were cut back, 0 bases at V and 2 bases at J, with 16 bases in the middle. This CDR3 has 17 amino acids. Germline V gene data show CDR1 as LNHNV and CDR2 as YYDKDF (reference sequence). Together with reference TRBV15 and TRBJ1-2, the CDR3 gives the full variable domain: DAMVIQNPRYQVTQFGKPVTLSCSQTLNHNVMYWYQQKSSQAPKLLFHYYDKDFNNEADTPDNFQSRRPNTSFCFLDIRSPGLGDTAMYLCATSRDRATGMNYGYTFGSGTRLTVV.

The rearrangement uses TRBV28 and TRBJ2-2; 14 nucleotides line up with TRBD2. The germline V gene encodes CDR1 MDHEN and CDR2 SYDVKM. This CDR3 has 16 amino acids. Germline trimming cut 11 bases from V and 4 bases from J; bases unmatched to any gene: 9. The CDR3 bases are TGTGCCGGGACTAGCGGGAGTTACGGGGCCACCGGGGAGCTGTTTTTT. The encoded protein is CAGTSGSYGATGELFF.

The chain employs TRBV25-1 and TRBJ1-6; no firm D call. Deletions cut 9 bases from V and 2 bases from J, with 17 bases between. Per germline, CDR1 MGHDK and CDR2 SYGVNS. The CDR3 extends over 16 amino acids. CDR3 in amino acids: CASSSGREAYNSPLHF. The CDR3 DNA is TGTGCCAGTAGTTCCGGTCGTGAGGCCTATAATTCACCCCTCCACTTT. The variable domain in full, completed from reference TRBV25-1 and TRBJ1-6, reads EADIYQTPRYLVIGTGKKITLECSQTMGHDKMYWYQQDPGMELHLIHYSYGVNSTEKGDLSSESTVSRIRTEHFPLTLESARPSHTSQYLCASSSGREAYNSPLHFGNGTRLTVT.

The gene calls are TRBV28 and TRBJ1-2, with D uncertain. CDR3 length: 16 residues. Germline V gene lookup returns CDR1 MDHEN and CDR2 SYDVKM. V dropped 3 bases and J dropped 1 base, with 15 bases sitting between them. The DNA for the CDR3 is TGTGCCAGCAGTTTGGCAGGCGATCATAATAACTATGGCTACACCTTC. Its translation is CASSLAGDHNNYGYTF.

The rearrangement links TRBV5-6 to TRBJ2-2; 10 bases align to TRBD1. Germline CDR1 and CDR2: SGHDT and YYEEEE. The CDR3 length is 14 residues. Losses at the gene ends were 6 bases for V and 3 bases for J; bases not matched to a gene: 2. CDR3 sequence: CASIGTGDTGELFF. CDR3 nucleotide sequence: TGTGCCAGCATCGGGACAGGGGACACCGGGGAGCTGTTTTTT.

The rearrangement joins TRBV30 to TRBJ2-2; D ambiguous. With 8 bases removed from V and 4 bases from J, the gap between germline ends came to 14 bases. The length of the CDR3 is 13 residues. Germline V gene lookup returns CDR1 GTSNPN and CDR2 SVGIG (reference sequence). The CDR3 loop reads CALNPLSTGELFF. CDR3 DNA sequence: TGTGCCCTTAATCCCCTCAGCACCGGGGAGCTGTTTTTT.

The chain has TRBV5-1 and TRBJ2-7; perhaps TRBD1 as D (6 bases). V gave up 5 bases and J gave up 0 bases, with 15 bases separating them. Germline CDR1 SGHRS, CDR2 YFSETQ. This CDR3 contains 15 residues. CDR3 sequence (DNA): TGCGCCAGCAGACCGGACAGCCCGAGCTCCTACGAGCAGTACTTC. Protein sequence: CASRPDSPSSYEQYF.

This clone was seen more than once but under ten times. The chain uses TRBV19 and TRBJ1-5, with 9 bases lining up with TRBD1. Germline assignment: CDR1 LNHDA and CDR2 SQIVND (reference sequence). With 4 bases clipped from V and 1 base from J, the junction kept 2 bases outside the gene matches. The CDR3 contains 15 residues. The CDR3 loop reads CASSRQGVSNQPQHF. CDR3 nucleotide sequence: TGTGCCAGTAGTAGACAGGGGGTGAGCAATCAGCCCCAGCATTTT. Full variable domain (outside the CDR3, taken from reference TRBV19 and TRBJ1-5): DGGITQSPKYLFRKEGQNVTLSCEQNLNHDAMYWYRQDPGQGLRLIYYSQIVNDFQKGDIAEGYSVSREKKESFPLTVTSAQKNPTAFYLCASSRQGVSNQPQHFGDGTRLSIL.

The rearrangement links TRBV6-1 to TRBJ1-3; D is unresolved. CDR3 length: 15 amino acids. Trimming shortened V by 1 base and J by 0 bases, and 7 bases separated the two germline ends. CDR1 is MNHNS and CDR2 is SASEGT in the germline V gene. The CDR3 loop reads CASSEGFLSGNTIYF. For the CDR3, the DNA is TGTGCCAGCAGTGAAGGTTTCCTCTCTGGAAACACCATATATTTT.

This chain joins TRBV3-1 (or the pseudogene TRBV3-2) and TRBJ1-4, with D unclear. Germline CDR1 is LGHDT and CDR2 is YNNKEL (reference sequence). The germline V and J ends were trimmed by 4 bases and 4 bases, with 13 bases remaining between them. CDR3 size: 15 residues. The CDR3, as DNA: TGTGCCAGCAGCCCCGGGGAGGGATATAATGAAAAACTGTTTTTT. It encodes CASSPGEGYNEKLFF.

The CDR3 reads CASRTGTSGRANYEQYF. The CDR3 nucleotides are TGCGCCAGCAGGACCGGGACTAGCGGGAGGGCCAACTACGAGCAGTACTTC. The rearrangement uses TRBV5-1 and TRBJ2-7; 16 positions match TRBD2. CDR1 is SGHRS, CDR2 YFSETQ, per germline. CDR3 length: 17 amino acids. With V trimmed by 5 bases and J by 3 bases, 8 bases remained unmatched.

The chain carries TRBV6-1 and TRBJ1-6; the D gene is possibly TRBD1 (6 bases). V gave up 3 bases and J gave up 7 bases, with 25 bases separating them. CDR1 MNHNS and CDR2 SASEGT come from the germline V gene. The CDR3 sequence is 19 residues long. CDR3 amino acids: CASSEPGHGSTFGNSPLHF. In DNA form, the CDR3 reads TGTGCCAGCAGTGAGCCGGGACACGGATCTACCTTTGGCAATTCACCCCTCCACTTT.

The chain has TRBV3-1 (or the pseudogene TRBV3-2) and TRBJ1-1; D unclear. The V end was cut by 0 bases, the J end by 7 bases, with 12 bases between. CDR3 length: 14 amino acids. Germline V gene lookup returns CDR1 LGHDT and CDR2 YNNKEL (reference sequence). CDR3 loop: CASSQETGRNEAFF. In DNA, the CDR3 is TGTGCCAGCAGCCAAGAAACCGGCAGGAATGAAGCTTTCTTT.

This chain joins TRBV6-5 and TRBJ1-3; tentatively, D is TRBD1 (5 bases). Trimming stripped 6 bases from V and 1 base from J, with 13 bases between. The CDR3 consists of 15 residues. Germline CDR1 is MNHEY and CDR2 is SVGAGI. CDR3: CASRPVRGSGNTIYF. In DNA, the CDR3 is TGTGCCAGCAGACCTGTTCGGGGGTCTGGAAACACCATATATTTT.

The chain carries TRBV2 and TRBJ2-1; D gene ambiguous. Germline V gene lookup returns CDR1 SNHLY and CDR2 FYNNEI. The V end was cut by 7 bases, the J end by 4 bases, with 8 bases between. The length of the CDR3 is 12 residues. CDR3 sequence reads: CASIGEYNEQFF. CDR3 sequence (DNA): TGTGCCAGCATCGGAGAATACAATGAGCAGTTCTTC.

This clone was counted a few times. The chain couples TRBV10-1 to TRBJ2-2, with TRBD2 identical over 11 bases. From germline, CDR1 is WNHNN and CDR2 SYGVQD (reference sequence). After removal of 2 bases from V and 6 bases from J, the junction contained 8 bases not matched to a gene. CDR3 length: 17 amino acids. CDR3 DNA: TGCGCCAGCAGTGAGGCGGGACTAGCGGACCACCCCGGGGAGCTGTTTTTT. Translating gives CASSEAGLADHPGELFF.

This clone came up once. The rearrangement joins TRBV7-8 to TRBJ2-7; possibly TRBD1 for D (5 bases). The V gene's germline CDR1 is SGHVS and CDR2 FQNEAQ. The CDR3 has 12 residues. V was shortened by 3 bases and J by 13 bases, with 16 bases between the two germline ends. The CDR3 DNA reads as TGTGCCAGCAGCTTCCCGACAGACGCCAGCTACTTC. It codes for CASSFPTDASYF.

The chain combines TRBV10-3 with TRBJ2-2; 10 bases agree with TRBD2. The CDR3 runs 21 residues. The germline V gene has CDR1 ENHRY and CDR2 SYGVKD. J gave up 0 bases and V 0 bases, and 13 bases lay outside the gene matches. The CDR3 is CAISESAVIAGGTTNTGELFF. CDR3 in DNA: TGTGCCATCAGTGAGTCGGCCGTGATAGCGGGAGGAACAACGAACACCGGGGAGCTGTTTTTT.

The DNA of the CDR3 is TGCGCCAGCAGCGCCGGACAATCCGGACAGCCCCAGCATTTT. It encodes CASSAGQSGQPQHF. The rearrangement joins TRBV5-1 to TRBJ1-5; the D gene is possibly TRBD1 (5 bases). V lost 4 bases, J lost 7 bases, and 15 bases lay in between. In germline, CDR1 is SGHRS, CDR2 YFSETQ. The CDR3 contains 14 residues. The full variable domain, its missing parts supplied by reference TRBV5-1 and TRBJ1-5, is KAGVTQTPRYLIKTRGQQVTLSCSPISGHRSVSWYQQTPGQGLQFLFEYFSETQRNKGNFPGRFSGRQFSNSRSEMNVSTLELGDSALYLCASSAGQSGQPQHFGDGTRLSIL.

The chain has TRBV19 and TRBJ1-1; D is unclear. Trimming stripped 1 base from V and 0 bases from J, with 15 bases between. The CDR3 is 17 residues long. The germline V gene encodes CDR1 LNHDA and CDR2 SQIVND (reference sequence). The CDR3 here is CASSIGEVESMNTEAFF. As DNA, the CDR3 is TGTGCCAGTAGTATAGGCGAGGTGGAGTCCATGAACACTGAAGCTTTCTTT. Drawing the rest from reference TRBV19 and TRBJ1-1, the complete variable domain is DGGITQSPKYLFRKEGQNVTLSCEQNLNHDAMYWYRQDPGQGLRLIYYSQIVNDFQKGDIAEGYSVSREKKESFPLTVTSAQKNPTAFYLCASSIGEVESMNTEAFFGQGTRLTVV.

Ten or more counts support this clone. This chain joins TRBV7-9 and TRBJ2-5; 10 bases fit TRBD1. This CDR3 spans 17 amino acids. J gave up 5 bases and V 0 bases, and 9 bases lay outside the gene matches. Per the germline V gene, CDR1 is SEHNR and CDR2 is FQNEAQ (reference sequence). For the CDR3, the DNA is TGTGCCAGCAGCTTAGCCGAGACAGGGGGCTTCATTGAGACCCAGTACTTC. This translates into CASSLAETGGFIETQYF.

The rearrangement links TRBV4-1 to TRBJ2-5; D might be TRBD1 (6 bases). Germline values: CDR1 MGHRA, CDR2 YSYEKL. The CDR3 is made up of 14 amino acids. Trimming took 5 bases from V and 1 from J, leaving 11 bases between them. The CDR3 spells CASSDEGGQETQYF. For the CDR3, the DNA is TGCGCCAGCAGCGACGAAGGGGGCCAAGAGACCCAGTACTTC.